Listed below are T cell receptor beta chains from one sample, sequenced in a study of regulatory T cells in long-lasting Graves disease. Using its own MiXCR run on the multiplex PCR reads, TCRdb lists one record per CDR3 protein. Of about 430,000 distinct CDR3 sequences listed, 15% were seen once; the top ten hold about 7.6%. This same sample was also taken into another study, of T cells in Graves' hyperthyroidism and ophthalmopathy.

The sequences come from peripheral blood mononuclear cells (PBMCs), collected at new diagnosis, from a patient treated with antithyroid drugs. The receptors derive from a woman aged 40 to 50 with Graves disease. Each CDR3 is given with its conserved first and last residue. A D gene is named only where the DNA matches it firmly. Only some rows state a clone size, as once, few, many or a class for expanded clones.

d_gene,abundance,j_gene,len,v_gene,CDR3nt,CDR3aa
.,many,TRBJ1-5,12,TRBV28,TGTACTATAGGGACCCGCGGGCAGCCCCAGCATTTT,CTIGTRGQPQHF
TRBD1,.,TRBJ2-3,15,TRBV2,TGTGCCAGCAGTCCCGGGACAGGGACCACAGATACGCAGTATTTT,CASSPGTGTTDTQYF
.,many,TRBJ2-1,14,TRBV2,TGTGCCAGCAGTGAGACGGGGTCGGACAATGAGCAGTTCTTC,CASSETGSDNEQFF
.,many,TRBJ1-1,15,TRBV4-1,TGCGCCAGCAGCCATCTCGACAGCGGCGGATTTGAAGCTTTCTTT,CASSHLDSGGFEAFF
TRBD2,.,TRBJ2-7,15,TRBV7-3,TGTGCCAGCAGCCCCGGAGTAGCGGGGGGCTACGAGCAGTACTTC,CASSPGVAGGYEQYF
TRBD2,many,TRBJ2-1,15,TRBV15,TGTGCCACCAGCACGGGACCGGGGGGCTACAATGAGCAGTTCTTC,CATSTGPGGYNEQFF
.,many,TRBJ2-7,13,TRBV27,TGTGCCAGCAGTTTCGGGGAGGCCTACGAGCAGTACTTC,CASSFGEAYEQYF
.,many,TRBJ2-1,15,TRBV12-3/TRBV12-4,TGTGCCAGCAGGTGGGGGAGCGGGTCCTACAATGAGCAGTTCTTC,CASRWGSGSYNEQFF
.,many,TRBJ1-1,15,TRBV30,TGTGCCTGGAGTGTACCCGGGGGGATGAACACTGAAGCTTTCTTT,CAWSVPGGMNTEAFF
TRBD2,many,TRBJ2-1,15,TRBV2,TGTGCCAGCAGTGACCTAGCGGGAGGGCTAAATGAGCAGTTCTTC,CASSDLAGGLNEQFF
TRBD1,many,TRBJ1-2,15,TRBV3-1,TGTGCCAGCAGCCAAGAGACAGGGGGCGCGTCTGGCTACACCTTC,CASSQETGGASGYTF
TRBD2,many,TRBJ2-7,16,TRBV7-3,TGTGCCAGCAGCTTGTCAAAGGCTAGCGGGAGAGATGAGCAGTACTTC,CASSLSKASGRDEQYF
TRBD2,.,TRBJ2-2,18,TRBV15,TGTGCCACCAGCAGGGCCGGACTAGCGGGCCGGGGGACCGGGGAGCTGTTTTTT,CATSRAGLAGRGTGELFF
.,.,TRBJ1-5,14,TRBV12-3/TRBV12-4,TGTGCCAGCAGTTTAGACAAGGCCAATCAGCCCCAGCATTTT,CASSLDKANQPQHF
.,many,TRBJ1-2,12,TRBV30,TGTGCCTGGACAGTTACTAACTATGGCTACACCTTC,CAWTVTNYGYTF
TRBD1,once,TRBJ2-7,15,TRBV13,TGTGCCAGCAGCTTTGGGACAGTCCCATCCTACGAGCAGTACTTC,CASSFGTVPSYEQYF
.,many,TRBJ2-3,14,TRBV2,TGTGCCAGCAGTGGTTGGGACTCTACAGATACGCAGTATTTT,CASSGWDSTDTQYF
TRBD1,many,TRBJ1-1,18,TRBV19,TGTGCCAGTAGTATAGAGACAGGGGGCGCGTTCGTGTCCACTGAAGCTTTCTTT,CASSIETGGAFVSTEAFF
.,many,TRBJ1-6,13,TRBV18,TGTGCCAGCCGGAGGGGGGATAATTCACCCCTCCACTTT,CASRRGDNSPLHF